A single sample is the source of the 28 T cell receptor beta chains below, sequenced in a study of CD8+CD57+ T cells in acquired aplastic anemia. Patients who underwent sequencing had shown CD8+CD57+ cell expansion by flow cytometry. The template used for profiling TCR beta VDJ and CDR3 was genomic DNA. MiXCR, run by TCRdb on the reads, gives a single entry per CDR3 protein. Of about 160,000 distinct CDR3 sequences listed, 70% to 80% were seen once; the top ten hold roughly half. Sequenced material: sorted CD4+, CD8+, or CD8+CD57+ T cells (not recorded which) from PBMCs. The source of these receptors is a human donor with aplastic anemia.

The rearrangement uses TRBV7-8 and TRBJ2-1, with 9 bases fitting TRBD2. Germline V gene lookup returns CDR1 SGHVS and CDR2 FQNEAQ. The ends lost 5 bases at V and 5 bases at J; junction bases unmatched: 10. The CDR3 length is 16 residues. The DNA of the CDR3 is TGTGCCAGCAGCCGGGGACTAGCATCCCCTAACAATGAGCAGTTCTTC. It is translated as CASSRGLASPNNEQFF.

The J gene is TRBJ2-1, the V gene TRBV12-3 or TRBV12-4; D unresolved. CDR3 length: 13 residues. The V end lost 5 bases, the J end lost 4 bases, and 9 bases lay between the germline ends. The chain's CDR3 is CASSLSHYNEQFF. As DNA, the CDR3 is TGTGCCAGCAGTCTCTCTCATTACAATGAGCAGTTCTTC.

This clonotype was counted a single time. V and J are TRBV7-2 and TRBJ2-1, with a tentative D call TRBD1 (7 bases). The CDR3 loop spans 13 amino acids. V lost 7 bases and J lost 9, with 16 bases in between. From germline, CDR1 is SGHTA and CDR2 FQGNSA. The DNA for the CDR3 is TGTGCCAGCACCCCACTAGCAGGGGGTGAGCAGTTCTTC. Translated: CASTPLAGGEQFF.

This clonotype was seen a few times. CDR3 residues: CASSSGDGRREKLFF. The CDR3 DNA sequence: TGTGCCAGCAGTAGTGGGGACGGAAGGCGTGAAAAACTGTTTTTT. The chain couples TRBV25-1 to TRBJ1-4; a possible D gene is TRBD1 (5 bases). Germline CDR1 and CDR2: MGHDK and SYGVNS. This CDR3 is 15 amino acids long. Between the trimmed V and J ends, which lost 5 bases and 7 bases, there was a span of 17 bases. Drawing the rest from reference TRBV25-1 and TRBJ1-4, the complete variable domain is EADIYQTPRYLVIGTGKKITLECSQTMGHDKMYWYQQDPGMELHLIHYSYGVNSTEKGDLSSESTVSRIRTEHFPLTLESARPSHTSQYLCASSSGDGRREKLFFGSGTQLSVL.

This clonotype was seen repeatedly, ten times or more. The chain joins TRBV19 to TRBJ1-2; tentatively, D is TRBD1 (6 bases). Germline V gene data show CDR1 as LNHDA and CDR2 as SQIVND (reference sequence). The CDR3 has 16 amino acids. The V and J ends lost 3 bases and 2 bases respectively, with 16 bases between them. This CDR3 is CASSIPGQTWNYGYTF. The CDR3 DNA reads as TGTGCCAGTAGTATTCCCGGACAGACCTGGAACTATGGCTACACCTTC. The entire variable domain, with the rest obtained from reference TRBV19 and TRBJ1-2, is as follows: DGGITQSPKYLFRKEGQNVTLSCEQNLNHDAMYWYRQDPGQGLRLIYYSQIVNDFQKGDIAEGYSVSREKKESFPLTVTSAQKNPTAFYLCASSIPGQTWNYGYTFGSGTRLTVV.

In its sample, this clonotype was seen a few times. The chain couples TRBV7-9 to TRBJ2-7; tentatively, D is TRBD2 (5 bases). V was cut by 3 bases and J by 1 base, with 7 bases left in between. Germline CDR1 and CDR2: SEHNR and FQNEAQ (reference sequence). This CDR3 region has 13 residues. This CDR3 is CASSLIASYEQYF. CDR3 sequence (DNA): TGTGCCAGCAGCTTGATAGCGTCCTACGAGCAGTACTTC.

This rearrangement joins TRBV2 to TRBJ2-5; possible D gene TRBD1, 6 bases. This CDR3 is built from 13 residues. V was clipped by 7 bases and J by 5 bases, with 14 bases between them. Germline V gene data show CDR1 as SNHLY and CDR2 as FYNNEI. The DNA of the CDR3 is TGTGCCAGCAATCCGACGAGGGGGGAGACCCAGTACTTC. It translates to CASNPTRGETQYF.

Comment on this clonotype: At one end the junction does not follow the germline gene, possibly because of a read error. In DNA, the CDR3 is TGTGCCACCAGCAGGAGTGGGGTTAGCACAGATGCGCAGTATTTT. Protein sequence: CATSRSGVSTDAQYF. The chain carries TRBV15 and TRBJ2-3; D call uncertain. The CDR3 has 15 residues. CDR1 LNHNV and CDR2 YYDKDF come from the germline V gene (reference sequence).

The chain carries TRBV10-3 and TRBJ2-5; D remains unclear. This CDR3 has 13 residues. Germline V gene lookup returns CDR1 ENHRY and CDR2 SYGVKD. V shed 4 bases and J shed 2 bases, with 8 bases lying between them. CDR3 sequence: CAISVSQQETQYF. The DNA for the CDR3 is TGTGCCATCAGTGTGTCACAGCAAGAGACCCAGTACTTC.

The sample holds a few counts of this clonotype. This chain joins TRBV12-3 or TRBV12-4 and TRBJ2-7; D is unclear. Between the trimmed V and J ends, which lost 2 bases and 6 bases, there was a span of 11 bases. CDR3 length: 13 residues. CDR3 bases: TGTGCCAGCAGTTTAATGGTCCCGGGCGAGCAGTACTTC. This encodes CASSLMVPGEQYF.

This rearrangement joins TRBV10-3 to TRBJ2-1; 11 bases fit TRBD2. V shed 6 bases and J 5 bases; nucleotides not matched to a gene: 3. This CDR3 has 14 residues. CDR1 and CDR2 from the germline V gene are ENHRY and SYGVKD. CDR3 in amino acids: CAIRTSGNDNEQFF. The CDR3 region has the DNA TGTGCCATCAGGACTAGCGGGAACGACAATGAGCAGTTCTTC.

The rearrangement uses TRBV20-1 and TRBJ1-5, with 7 bases aligning to TRBD1. This CDR3 is 12 amino acids long. V trimming: 6 bases; J trimming: 2 bases; junction bases outside the gene matches: 1. Germline values: CDR1 DFQATT, CDR2 SNEGSKA (reference sequence). The CDR3 bases are TGCAGTGCCGGACAGGGCAATCAGCCCCAGCATTTT. Amino acids: CSAGQGNQPQHF.

This rearrangement joins TRBV12-3 or TRBV12-4 to TRBJ1-5; D may be TRBD1 (6 bases). This CDR3 has 15 residues. V was shortened by 5 bases and J by 4 bases, with 15 bases between the two germline ends. The CDR3 sequence is CASSGGAGFNQPQHF. CDR3 coding DNA: TGTGCCAGCAGTGGGGGGGCGGGATTTAATCAGCCCCAGCATTTT.

The chain employs TRBV2 and TRBJ1-2, with a weak D call TRBD1 (5 bases). Germline V CDR1 and CDR2: SNHLY, FYNNEI. This CDR3 contains 13 residues. Between the trimmed V and J ends, which lost 5 bases and 8 bases, there was a span of 15 bases. CDR3 sequence (DNA): TGTGCCAGCAGTCCACGGGGGTCCGAGGGCTACACCTTC. It yields the protein CASSPRGSEGYTF.

The rearrangement uses TRBV20-1 and TRBJ1-1; D is perhaps TRBD1 (6 bases). CDR3 size: 14 residues. The germline CDR1 and CDR2 sequences are DFQATT and SNEGSKA (reference sequence). Trimming took off 3 bases at V and 5 bases at J, with 16 bases between the two ends. The CDR3 DNA reads as TGCAGTGCTAGGGGTTTGGGGGGGCGGACTGAAGCTTTCTTT. Translated: CSARGLGGRTEAFF.

The V and J genes are TRBV7-2 and TRBJ2-5; 10 bases line up with TRBD2. The CDR3 is made up of 15 amino acids. Losses at the gene ends were 5 bases for V and 8 bases for J; bases not matched to a gene: 11. CDR1 SGHTA and CDR2 FQGNSA come from the germline V gene. CDR3 sequence reads: CASSRSSGGSGTQYF. CDR3 nucleotide sequence: TGTGCCAGCAGCCGCTCTAGCGGGGGCTCGGGTACCCAGTACTTC. Full variable domain (rest looked up from reference TRBV7-2 and TRBJ2-5): GAGVSQSPSNKVTEKGKDVELRCDPISGHTALYWYRQSLGQGLEFLIYFQGNSAPDKSGLPSDRFSAERTGGSVSTLTIQRTQQEDSAVYLCASSRSSGGSGTQYFGPGTRLLVL.

The chain recombines TRBV19 with TRBJ2-3; TRBD2 might be the D (6 bases). Trimming took off 3 bases at V and 3 bases at J, with 13 bases between the two ends. The CDR3 contains 15 residues. Germline lookup yields CDR1 LNHDA and CDR2 SQIVND (reference sequence). CDR3 amino acids: CASSILATKTDTQYF. The CDR3 coding sequence is TGTGCCAGTAGTATTCTAGCGACCAAAACAGATACGCAGTATTTT.

The chain couples TRBV15 to TRBJ2-1, with TRBD1 matching 8 bases. V shed 3 bases, J shed 4 bases, and the junction held 8 bases outside the gene matches. Looked up from germline, CDR1 is LNHNV and CDR2 is YYDKDF (reference sequence). This CDR3 is 16 amino acids long. In nucleotides, the CDR3 is TGTGCCACCAGCAGTTCGACAGGGGCACGTTACAATGAGCAGTTCTTC. Translated: CATSSSTGARYNEQFF.

The genes are TRBV20-1 and TRBJ2-5; TRBD2 agrees at 10 bases. Gene TRBJ2-7 matches the end of the DNA better, so the J call may be wrong. This CDR3 is built from 15 residues. Germline values: CDR1 DFQATT, CDR2 SNEGSKA (reference sequence). CDR3 DNA: TGCAGTGCTTCACTTCTAGCGGGAGTTCCTTACGAGCAGTACTTC. Its translation is CSASLLAGVPYEQYF.

This chain joins TRBV7-2 and TRBJ2-7; 7 bases fit TRBD1. The V gene end was trimmed by 2 bases and the J gene end by 3 bases; junction bases not matched to a gene: 7. From germline, CDR1 is SGHTA and CDR2 FQGNSA. The length of the CDR3 is 15 residues. The CDR3 loop is CASSLLGTASYEQYF. For the CDR3, the DNA is TGTGCCAGCAGCTTATTGGGGACAGCGAGCTACGAGCAGTACTTC.

This clonotype has just one count. The V and J genes are TRBV10-3 and TRBJ2-5, with TRBD2 identical over 8 bases. The CDR3 loop spans 15 amino acids. In germline, CDR1 is ENHRY, CDR2 SYGVKD. J lost 4 bases, V lost 10 bases, and 14 bases had no gene match. CDR3 nucleotides: TGTGCCACGATGGATGGTAGCGGGAACCTAGAGACCCAGTACTTC. Its protein is CATMDGSGNLETQYF.

This sequence joins TRBV10-3 and TRBJ2-2, with 9 bases lining up with TRBD1. V gave up 11 bases and J gave up 3 bases; unmatched junction bases: 4. Germline lookup yields CDR1 ENHRY and CDR2 SYGVKD. There are 13 residues in the CDR3. DNA of the CDR3: TGTGCCGTTGACAGGGGGGACACCGGGGAGCTGTTTTTT. Translated, it gives CAVDRGDTGELFF.

This clonotype came up once. This sequence joins TRBV7-8 and TRBJ2-7; the D is unclear. This CDR3 contains 14 residues. Between the trimmed V and J ends, which lost 0 bases and 2 bases, there was a span of 8 bases. Germline-derived CDR1 and CDR2 are SGHVS and FQNEAQ. The CDR3 loop is CASSLAAGTYEQYF. Here the CDR3 DNA reads TGTGCCAGCAGCTTAGCGGCAGGTACCTACGAGCAGTACTTC. The full variable domain, rest sourced from reference TRBV7-8 and TRBJ2-7, is GAGVSQSPRYKVAKRGQDVALRCDPISGHVSLFWYQQALGQGPEFLTYFQNEAQLDKSGLPSDRFFAERPEGSVSTLKIQRTQQEDSAVYLCASSLAAGTYEQYFGPGTRLTVT.

This clonotype was seen only once. The J gene is TRBJ2-5, the V gene TRBV24-1; 9 bases fit TRBD2. Per the germline V gene, CDR1 is KGHDR and CDR2 is SFDVKD. V dropped 4 bases and J dropped 2; count of bases not matched to a gene: 4. This CDR3 is 15 amino acids long. DNA for the CDR3: TGTGCCACCAGTGACGGGACTAGCCCACAAGAGACCCAGTACTTC. Translating it yields CATSDGTSPQETQYF.

The chain carries TRBV2 and TRBJ2-2, with 15 positions matching TRBD2. Per germline, CDR1 SNHLY and CDR2 FYNNEI. This CDR3 contains 19 residues. The V gene end was trimmed by 1 base and the J gene end by 5 bases; junction bases not matched to a gene: 8. CDR3: CASSEVGTSGRPRTGELFF. CDR3 sequence (DNA): TGTGCCAGCAGTGAAGTCGGGACTAGCGGGAGGCCGAGGACCGGGGAGCTGTTTTTT.

The genes are TRBV24-1 and TRBJ2-3; D ambiguous. The V end was cut by 0 bases, the J end by 0 bases, with 6 bases between. Per the germline V gene, CDR1 is KGHDR and CDR2 is SFDVKD. CDR3 size: 15 residues. CDR3 region: CATSDLHWSTDTQYF. The CDR3 bases are TGTGCCACCAGTGATTTGCATTGGAGCACAGATACGCAGTATTTT.

This clonotype was picked up one time. The J gene is TRBJ2-1, the V gene TRBV9; 9 bases line up with TRBD2. The CDR3 loop spans 15 amino acids. Trimming at V came to 3 bases and at J to 5 bases, leaving 6 bases not matched to a gene. Germline lookup yields CDR1 SGDLS and CDR2 YYNGEE. Written as DNA, the CDR3 is TGTGCCAGCAGCGCTAGCGGGACGGATAACAATGAGCAGTTCTTC. It encodes CASSASGTDNNEQFF.

This clonotype has at least ten counts. V usage is TRBV2 and J usage is TRBJ2-7; TRBD2 matches 7 bases. V gave up 1 base and J gave up 3 bases; unmatched junction bases: 6. In germline, CDR1 is SNHLY, CDR2 FYNNEI. There are 15 residues in the CDR3. CDR3 sequence reads: CASSEGASGFYEQYF. The CDR3 DNA follows: TGTGCCAGCAGTGAAGGGGCTAGCGGTTTCTACGAGCAGTACTTC.